This TCR beta chain derives from a study of T cell clones after liver transplantation. Study-wide context: Samples came pre-transplant, pre-randomization before withdrawal, and post-randomization after withdrawal ended.

The study's findings and limits: Low donor cell numbers restricted donor-reactive repertoire measurement in a couple of subjects.

Produced via immunoSEQ multiplex PCR; TCRdb's table is partial and in-frame only. This sample has about 99,000 clones, with roughly 80% found just once. This clone has more than one count but fewer than ten. Its antigen is unidentified. The junction departs from germline at one end; a sequencing error may be responsible. Germline CDR1 and CDR2: SNHLY and FYNNEI. There are 11 residues in the CDR3. This sequence originates from a human donor who received a liver transplant. The chain combines TRBV2 with TRBJ2-7; 7 bases match TRBD1. Sequencing used CD4+ T cells from blood, obtained before liver transplant. CDR3 DNA sequence: TGTGCCAGCAGGACGGGACAGATCTTCCACTTC. Translation gives CASRTGQIFHF.